These 18 T cell receptor beta chains were sequenced from one sample in a study of post-analysis software for immune sequencing data. Which antigens these TCRs recognize remains unknown. The authors incorporated unique molecular identifiers into the TCR beta cDNA libraries. MiXCR, run by TCRdb on the PCR reads, gives a single entry per CDR3 protein. Here the sample spans hundreds of thousands of distinct CDR3 sequences, approximately 50% being singletons. Broader study findings: TRBV segments more frequent in patients than in controls numbered a few and included TRBV5-6, TRBV5-1 and TRBV20-1.

Material for sequencing was blood. The receptors stem from a girl aged 5 to 17 with multiple sclerosis.

The chain links TRBV2 to TRBJ2-7; D perhaps matches TRBD2 (5 bases). Germline assignment: CDR1 SNHLY and CDR2 FYNNEI. There are 13 residues in the CDR3. Trimming pared 4 bases from V and 3 bases from J, leaving 10 bases between. For the CDR3, the DNA is TGTGCCAGCAGTGTGGACTCCCTCTACGAGCAGTACTTC. Encoded protein: CASSVDSLYEQYF.

V usage is TRBV12-3 or TRBV12-4 and J usage is TRBJ2-6; no clear D gene. This CDR3 has 17 residues. V lost 0 bases, J lost 0 bases, and 9 bases lay in between. CDR3 residues: CASSLAVQRSGANVLTF. The CDR3, as DNA: TGTGCCAGCAGTTTAGCGGTACAGCGCTCTGGGGCCAACGTCCTGACTTTC.

This clonotype has just a few counts. The gene calls are TRBV3-1 and TRBJ1-6; D call uncertain. The germline CDR1 and CDR2 sequences are LGHDT and YNNKEL (reference sequence). The CDR3 runs to 14 residues. V lost 0 bases and J 9 bases, leaving 9 bases between the germline ends. The CDR3 protein is CASSQDPGGSPLHF. DNA for the CDR3: TGTGCCAGCAGCCAAGACCCAGGTGGTTCACCCCTCCACTTT.

This clonotype came up once. The chain has TRBV14 and TRBJ1-1; TRBD1 matches at 7 bases. Trimming removed 4 bases from V and 0 bases from J; junction bases left unmatched: 8. Germline CDR1 reads SGHDN; CDR2 reads FVKESK. The CDR3 is made up of 16 amino acids. The CDR3 region has the DNA TGTGCCAGCAGCCCAGGGGGGTTTGGAATGAACACTGAAGCTTTCTTT. It translates to CASSPGGFGMNTEAFF.

In DNA form, the CDR3 reads TGTGCCATCAGTGCTCGGGGGCGGTCAGCTGAAGCTTTCTTT. Translation gives CAISARGRSAEAFF. The V gene is TRBV10-3, the J gene TRBJ1-1; maybe TRBD1 (6 bases). Germline V gives CDR1 ENHRY, CDR2 SYGVKD. Deletions cut 4 bases from V and 6 bases from J, with 15 bases between. The CDR3 is 14 residues long.

This clonotype showed up just a few times. This chain's CDR3 is CASSYDPDEQYF. For the CDR3, the DNA is TGTGCCAGCAGTTACGACCCCGACGAGCAGTACTTC. The chain carries TRBV12-3 or TRBV12-4 and TRBJ2-7; D not resolved. The length of the CDR3 is 12 residues. V was clipped by 4 bases and J by 5 bases, with 9 bases between them.

The chain recombines TRBV18 with TRBJ1-5; the D gene is possibly TRBD1 (5 bases). Germline lookup yields CDR1 KGHSH and CDR2 LQKENI. V was pared by 4 bases and J by 5 bases, with 9 bases between. This CDR3 contains 13 residues. The CDR3 here is CASSLTEDQPQHF. The DNA of the CDR3 is TGTGCCAGCTCACTGACAGAGGATCAGCCCCAGCATTTT.

This chain uses TRBV29-1 with TRBJ2-5, with TRBD1 matching over 7 bases. The J call may be incorrect, as the DNA end agrees better with TRBJ2-7. Germline CDR1 and CDR2: SQVTM and ANQGSEA. The CDR3 has 13 residues. As DNA, the CDR3 is TGCAGCGTTCTTAGGGGGCAGAACTACGAGCAGTACTTC. Protein product: CSVLRGQNYEQYF.

The V gene is TRBV12-3 or TRBV12-4, the J gene TRBJ2-3, with TRBD2 matching 12 bases. Germline trimming cut 4 bases from V and 4 bases from J; bases unmatched to any gene: 9. The CDR3 length is 17 residues. Here the CDR3 DNA reads TGTGCCAGCAGTTCATATGCGACTAGCGGGAGTGCAGATACGCAGTATTTT. Protein product: CASSSYATSGSADTQYF.

This clonotype has just one count. The rearrangement uses TRBV7-6 and TRBJ2-1, with a weak D call TRBD2 (6 bases). Trimming cost V 0 bases and J 6 bases, with 15 bases left between them. Germline CDR1 is SGHVS and CDR2 is FNYEAQ. There are 16 residues in the CDR3. For the CDR3, the DNA is TGTGCCAGCAGCTTAGCGGGGACTCTACGGGGCAATGAGCAGTTCTTC. Translation: CASSLAGTLRGNEQFF. The full variable domain, rest sourced from reference TRBV7-6 and TRBJ2-1, is GAGVSQSPRYKVTKRGQDVALRCDPISGHVSLYWYRQALGQGPEFLTYFNYEAQQDKSGLPNDRFSAERPEGSISTLTIQRTEQRDSAMYRCASSLAGTLRGNEQFFGPGTRLTVL.

The genes are TRBV3-1 and TRBJ2-1; TRBD1 aligns across 8 bases. Germline-derived CDR1 and CDR2 are LGHDT and YNNKEL (reference sequence). The CDR3 is made up of 12 amino acids. V gave up 6 bases and J gave up 12 bases; unmatched junction bases: 7. CDR3 sequence reads: CASRLTGDRQFF. In DNA, the CDR3 is TGTGCCAGCAGATTGACAGGGGATAGGCAGTTCTTC.

This clonotype was observed a few times. The rearrangement links TRBV29-1 to TRBJ2-1; D possibly corresponds to TRBD2 (5 bases). The CDR3 consists of 12 residues. The germline CDR1 and CDR2 sequences are SQVTM and ANQGSEA. V was clipped by 7 bases and J by 9 bases, with 16 bases between them. DNA for the CDR3: TGCAGCGCCTACCTACACAGCGGTGAGCAGTTCTTC. It encodes CSAYLHSGEQFF.

The chain employs TRBV20-1 and TRBJ2-2; D may be TRBD1 (6 bases). The V and J ends lost 3 bases and 4 bases respectively, with 12 bases between them. Germline CDR1 reads DFQATT; CDR2 reads SNEGSKA (reference sequence). There are 14 residues in the CDR3. This CDR3 is CSARDSRGTGELFF. CDR3 DNA: TGCAGTGCTAGGGACAGCCGCGGCACCGGGGAGCTGTTTTTT.

Many counts were recorded for this clonotype. The chain employs TRBV5-1 and TRBJ2-7; the match to TRBD1 covers 7 bases. Germline CDR1 is SGHRS and CDR2 is YFSETQ. Trimming removed 0 bases from V and 3 bases from J; junction bases left unmatched: 0. The CDR3 sequence is 13 residues long. The CDR3 spells CASSLDRGYEQYF. As DNA, the CDR3 is TGCGCCAGCAGCTTGGACAGGGGCTACGAGCAGTACTTC.

Only one count was recorded for this clonotype. The chain carries TRBV5-1 and TRBJ1-1, with 7 bases aligning to TRBD1. The V and J ends lost 3 bases and 5 bases, in that order; junction bases with no gene match: 10. Germline assignment: CDR1 SGHRS and CDR2 YFSETQ. This CDR3 region has 15 residues. The CDR3 protein is CASSSQLDRATEAFF. The CDR3 DNA reads as TGCGCCAGCAGCTCACAACTAGACAGGGCGACTGAAGCTTTCTTT.

This chain links TRBV7-9 with TRBJ2-6; the D gene is possibly TRBD1 (6 bases). Trimming left V 5 bases short and J 2 bases short, with 19 bases between. This CDR3 comprises 18 residues. The V gene's germline CDR1 is SEHNR and CDR2 FQNEAQ (reference sequence). CDR3 sequence reads: CASSRSRTVGAGANVLTF. CDR3 DNA: TGTGCCAGCAGCCGAAGCAGGACAGTTGGCGCTGGGGCCAACGTCCTGACTTTC.

The gene calls are TRBV5-5 and TRBJ2-1, with 9 bases lining up with TRBD1. Germline V gene lookup returns CDR1 SGHKS and CDR2 YYEKEE (reference sequence). The V and J ends lost 2 bases and 2 bases, in that order; junction bases with no gene match: 5. The CDR3 length is 16 residues. The CDR3, as DNA: TGTGCCAGCAGCTTAGGACAGGGGACCCCCTACAATGAGCAGTTCTTC. It codes for CASSLGQGTPYNEQFF.

The CDR3 loop is CASSVAGFTDTQYF. The CDR3, as DNA: TGTGCCAGCAGCGTAGCGGGGTTCACAGATACGCAGTATTTT. The V call is TRBV9, the J call TRBJ2-3; D possibly corresponds to TRBD2 (5 bases). V was shortened by 0 bases and J by 2 bases, with 7 bases between the two germline ends. There are 14 residues in the CDR3. CDR1 and CDR2 from the germline V gene are SGDLS and YYNGEE.